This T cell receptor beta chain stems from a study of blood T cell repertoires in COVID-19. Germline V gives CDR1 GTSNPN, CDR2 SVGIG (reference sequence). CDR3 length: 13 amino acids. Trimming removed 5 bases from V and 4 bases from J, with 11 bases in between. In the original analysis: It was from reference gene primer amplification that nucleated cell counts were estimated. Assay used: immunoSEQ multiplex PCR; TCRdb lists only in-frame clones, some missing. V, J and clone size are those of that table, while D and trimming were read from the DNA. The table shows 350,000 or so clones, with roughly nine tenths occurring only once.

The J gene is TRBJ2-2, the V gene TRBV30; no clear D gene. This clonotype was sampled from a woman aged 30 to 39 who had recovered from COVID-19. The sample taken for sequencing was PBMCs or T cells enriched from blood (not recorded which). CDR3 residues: CAWALSLTGELFF. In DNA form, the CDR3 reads TGTGCCTGGGCACTTTCCCTCACCGGGGAGCTGTTTTTT.